This T cell receptor (beta chain) was recovered during a study of molecular identifiers for immune sequencing clone quantification. The V end lost 2 bases, the J end lost 0 bases, and 10 bases lay between the germline ends. CDR1 and CDR2 from the germline V gene are SQVTM and ANQGSEA. This CDR3 comprises 14 residues. This clonotype was seen a handful of times. A much larger clone lies one base from this, so it may be a read error. TCRdb fed the PCR reads into MiXCR, producing one record per CDR3 protein. The data hold about 500,000 distinct CDR3 sequences, with approximately 25% observed a single time.

The sequence was collected from a human donor in good health. Some libraries in this study had Jurkat cell RNA spiked in. The sample consisted of naive CD8+ T cells from blood, with Jurkat cell RNA spiked in. Subset reported: FACS-sorted CD8+CD4-CCR7+CD45RA+ naive T cells. The chain employs TRBV29-1 and TRBJ1-1; the D is unclear. CDR3 amino acids: CSVEKGSLNTEAFF. The CDR3 DNA reads TGCAGCGTTGAAAAAGGGAGCCTGAACACTGAAGCTTTCTTT.